The sequence of this T cell receptor (beta chain) was determined in a study of T-cell reconstitution after alpha-beta-depleted transplantation in children listed by TCRdb under 2016. Describing the broader study: Using TCR repertoire profiling, the study quantitatively followed how T-cell immune reconstitution unfolded in children after TCRalphabeta/CD19-depleted allogeneic hematopoietic cell transplantation.

V loses 5 bases at its end and J loses 8 bases; junction bases beyond the gene matches: 10. From a lookup of the germline V gene, CDR1 and CDR2 are SGHTA and FQGNSA. Inclusive of the bounding cysteine and phenylalanine, the CDR3 is 15 residues long. Only the CDR3 DNA is retained, 45 bases long and in frame from the first base. The method behind the library was PCR. Sequencing took place on an Illumina HiSeq 2500. TCR library preparation used molecular barcoding, with unique molecular identifiers applied to normalize quantification of the TCRbeta repertoire. The public sequencing data were trimmed at Q25 with fastp and processed into clonotypes with MiXCR by TCRdb, which kept only in-frame beta chains. Rows are combined by CDR3 protein, so each entry shows the most common genes and DNA. In all, the sample holds over 550,000 distinct CDR3 sequences, and roughly a tenth of those were seen once. Together, the top ten hold approximately 4.1% of the sample.

As concerns this clonotype: There is no known antigen for this receptor. Base qualities are missing; no much larger clone stands one base away.

Rearrangement joined TRBV7-2 to TRBJ2-1, with 9 junctional bases fitting TRBD2. Source: PBMCs from the stem cell graft donor, taken from the stem cell graft. The receptor was derived from a human donor who donated a stem cell graft to a child with acute myeloid leukemia. The DNA sequence is TGTGCCAGCAGCCCCCCGCGGATAGCGGGAGATGAGCAGTTCTTC. This yields the protein CASSPPRIAGDEQFF.